This entry lists 6 T cell receptor beta chains sequenced from one sample in a study of vaccination effects on CD4 cells after COVID-19. Antigen-specific CD4+ T cells were expanded with viral peptide pools in the ViraFEST assay before sequencing. At the end of about 9 days of culture, CD4+ T cells were isolated. Participants got two doses of BNT162b2 or mRNA-1273 vaccine. The antigens for these receptors are not known. Sequencing used immunoSEQ multiplex PCR; TCRdb keeps in-frame clones, though not all of them. Among about 72,000 clones listed, 80% to 85% were seen once. This material consisted of CD4+ T cells from PBMCs cultured with HCoV-229E spike peptides, taken after COVID-19 vaccination. The source is a human donor who received a COVID-19 vaccine.

J is TRBJ2-1 and V is TRBV5-1; 8 nucleotides line up with TRBD2. CDR1 is SGHRS and CDR2 is YFSETQ in the germline V gene. There are 17 residues in the CDR3. The junction had 13 bases not matched to a gene; V was cut back by 0 bases and J by 8 bases. The CDR3 here is CASSLAKRGGPNDEQFF. CDR3 coding DNA: TGCGCCAGCAGCTTGGCCAAACGGGGGGGCCCAAATGATGAGCAGTTCTTC.

The chain is built from TRBV7-2 and TRBJ2-3; no definite D call. CDR1 is SGHTA, CDR2 FQGNSA, per germline. V was trimmed by 3 bases and J by 0 bases, leaving 19 bases between them. This CDR3 spans 18 amino acids. This CDR3 is CASSFKARVLPSTDTQYF. The CDR3 region has the DNA TGTGCCAGCAGCTTTAAGGCTCGAGTACTTCCTAGCACAGATACGCAGTATTTT.

This clone was counted only a few times. V gene TRBV18 combines with J gene TRBJ2-7, with TRBD1 matching 7 bases. With V trimmed by 2 bases and J by 4 bases, 5 bases remained unmatched. The CDR3 length is 14 residues. Germline CDR1 and CDR2: KGHSH and LQKENI. The CDR3 sequence: CASSPSRDSYEQYV. Written as DNA, the CDR3 is TGTGCCAGCTCACCAAGTCGGGACAGTTACGAGCAGTACGTC.

The chain has TRBV2 and TRBJ2-2, with D unclear. Deletions cut 6 bases from V and 2 bases from J, with 7 bases between. The CDR3 consists of 13 residues. Germline V gene lookup returns CDR1 SNHLY and CDR2 FYNNEI. The chain's CDR3 is CASRPDNTGELFF. The CDR3 nucleotides are TGTGCCAGCAGACCGGACAACACCGGGGAGCTGTTTTTT.

The rearrangement uses TRBV18 and TRBJ1-1; D remains unclear. The CDR3 has 13 amino acids. In germline, CDR1 is KGHSH, CDR2 LQKENI. With 5 bases removed from V and 1 base from J, the gap between germline ends came to 8 bases. CDR3 in amino acids: CASSTDGNTEAFF. The DNA for the CDR3 is TGTGCCAGCTCAACGGACGGGAACACTGAAGCTTTCTTT.

This chain connects TRBV6-5 to TRBJ2-2, with D tentatively TRBD1 (6 bases). CDR3 size: 14 residues. V gave up 6 bases and J gave up 1 base, with 9 bases separating them. CDR1 and CDR2 from the germline V gene are MNHEY and SVGAGI. The CDR3 DNA reads TGTGCCAGCAGCGGGACATTGAACACCGGGGAGCTGTTTTTT. This gives the protein CASSGTLNTGELFF.